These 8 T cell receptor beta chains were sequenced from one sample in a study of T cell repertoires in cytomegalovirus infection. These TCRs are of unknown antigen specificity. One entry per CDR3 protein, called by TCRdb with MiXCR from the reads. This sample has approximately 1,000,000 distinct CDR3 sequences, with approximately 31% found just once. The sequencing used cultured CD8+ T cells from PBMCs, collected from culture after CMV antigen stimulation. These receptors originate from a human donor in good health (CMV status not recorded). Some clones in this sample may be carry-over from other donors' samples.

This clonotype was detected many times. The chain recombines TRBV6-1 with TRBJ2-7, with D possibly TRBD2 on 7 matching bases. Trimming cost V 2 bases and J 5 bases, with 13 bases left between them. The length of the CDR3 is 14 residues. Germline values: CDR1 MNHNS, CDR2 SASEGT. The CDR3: CASSERVGGHEQYV. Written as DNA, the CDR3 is TGTGCCAGCAGTGAAAGGGTCGGGGGGCACGAGCAGTACGTC.

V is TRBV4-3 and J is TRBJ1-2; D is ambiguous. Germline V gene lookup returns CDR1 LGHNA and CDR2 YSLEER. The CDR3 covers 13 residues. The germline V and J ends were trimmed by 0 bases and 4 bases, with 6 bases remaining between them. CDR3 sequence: CASSQEFSYGYTF. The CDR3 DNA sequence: TGCGCCAGCAGCCAAGAGTTCAGCTATGGCTACACCTTC.

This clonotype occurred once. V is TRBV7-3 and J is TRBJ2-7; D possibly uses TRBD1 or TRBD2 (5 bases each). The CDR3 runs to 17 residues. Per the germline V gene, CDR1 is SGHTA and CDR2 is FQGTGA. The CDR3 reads CASSLRKPGRKAYEQYV. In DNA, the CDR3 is TGTGCCAGTAGCTTACGGAAACCGGGACGGAAAGCCTACGAGCAGTACGTC.

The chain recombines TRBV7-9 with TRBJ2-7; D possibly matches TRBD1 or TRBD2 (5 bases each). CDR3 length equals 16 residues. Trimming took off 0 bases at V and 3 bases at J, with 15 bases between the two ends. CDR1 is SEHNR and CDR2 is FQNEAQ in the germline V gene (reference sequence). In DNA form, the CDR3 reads TGTGCCAGCAGCTTAGCGGAAGTGGGGACCGACTACGAGCAGTACTTC. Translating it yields CASSLAEVGTDYEQYF. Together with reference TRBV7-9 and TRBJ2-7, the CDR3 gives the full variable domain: DTGVSQNPRHKITKRGQNVTFRCDPISEHNRLYWYRQTLGQGPEFLTYFQNEAQLEKSRLLSDRFSAERPKGSFSTLEIQRTEQGDSAMYLCASSLAEVGTDYEQYFGPGTRLTVT.

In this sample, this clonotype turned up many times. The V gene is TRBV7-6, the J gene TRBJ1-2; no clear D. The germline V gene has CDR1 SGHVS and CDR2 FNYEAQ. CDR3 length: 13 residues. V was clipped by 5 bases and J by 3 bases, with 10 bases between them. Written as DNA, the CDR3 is TGTGCCAGCAGCCCCGCCGGGGACTATGGCTACACCTTC. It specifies CASSPAGDYGYTF.

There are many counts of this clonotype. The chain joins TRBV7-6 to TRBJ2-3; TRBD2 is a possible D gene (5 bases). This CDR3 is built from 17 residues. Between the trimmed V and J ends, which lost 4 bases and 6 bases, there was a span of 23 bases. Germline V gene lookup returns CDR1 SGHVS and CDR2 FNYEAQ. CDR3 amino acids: CASSSVPPGGGRDTQYF. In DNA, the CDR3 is TGTGCCAGCAGCTCCGTGCCCCCCGGCGGAGGTAGGGATACGCAGTATTTT. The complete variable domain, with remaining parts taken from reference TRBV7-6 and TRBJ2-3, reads GAGVSQSPRYKVTKRGQDVALRCDPISGHVSLYWYRQALGQGPEFLTYFNYEAQQDKSGLPNDRFSAERPEGSISTLTIQRTEQRDSAMYRCASSSVPPGGGRDTQYFGPGTRLTVL.

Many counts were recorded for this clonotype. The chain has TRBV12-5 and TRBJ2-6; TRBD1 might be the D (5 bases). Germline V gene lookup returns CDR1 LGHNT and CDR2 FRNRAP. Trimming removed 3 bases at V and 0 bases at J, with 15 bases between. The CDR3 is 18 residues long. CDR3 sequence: CASGFQTEVLSGANVLTF. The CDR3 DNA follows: TGTGCTAGTGGTTTCCAGACAGAGGTCCTCTCTGGGGCCAACGTCCTGACTTTC.

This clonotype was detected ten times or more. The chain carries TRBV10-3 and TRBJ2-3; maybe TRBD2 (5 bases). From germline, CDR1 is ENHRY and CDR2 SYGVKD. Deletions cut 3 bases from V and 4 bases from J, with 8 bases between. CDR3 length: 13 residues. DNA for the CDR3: TGTGCCATCAGTGAAGGGCGGGCAGATACGCAGTATTTT. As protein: CAISEGRADTQYF.